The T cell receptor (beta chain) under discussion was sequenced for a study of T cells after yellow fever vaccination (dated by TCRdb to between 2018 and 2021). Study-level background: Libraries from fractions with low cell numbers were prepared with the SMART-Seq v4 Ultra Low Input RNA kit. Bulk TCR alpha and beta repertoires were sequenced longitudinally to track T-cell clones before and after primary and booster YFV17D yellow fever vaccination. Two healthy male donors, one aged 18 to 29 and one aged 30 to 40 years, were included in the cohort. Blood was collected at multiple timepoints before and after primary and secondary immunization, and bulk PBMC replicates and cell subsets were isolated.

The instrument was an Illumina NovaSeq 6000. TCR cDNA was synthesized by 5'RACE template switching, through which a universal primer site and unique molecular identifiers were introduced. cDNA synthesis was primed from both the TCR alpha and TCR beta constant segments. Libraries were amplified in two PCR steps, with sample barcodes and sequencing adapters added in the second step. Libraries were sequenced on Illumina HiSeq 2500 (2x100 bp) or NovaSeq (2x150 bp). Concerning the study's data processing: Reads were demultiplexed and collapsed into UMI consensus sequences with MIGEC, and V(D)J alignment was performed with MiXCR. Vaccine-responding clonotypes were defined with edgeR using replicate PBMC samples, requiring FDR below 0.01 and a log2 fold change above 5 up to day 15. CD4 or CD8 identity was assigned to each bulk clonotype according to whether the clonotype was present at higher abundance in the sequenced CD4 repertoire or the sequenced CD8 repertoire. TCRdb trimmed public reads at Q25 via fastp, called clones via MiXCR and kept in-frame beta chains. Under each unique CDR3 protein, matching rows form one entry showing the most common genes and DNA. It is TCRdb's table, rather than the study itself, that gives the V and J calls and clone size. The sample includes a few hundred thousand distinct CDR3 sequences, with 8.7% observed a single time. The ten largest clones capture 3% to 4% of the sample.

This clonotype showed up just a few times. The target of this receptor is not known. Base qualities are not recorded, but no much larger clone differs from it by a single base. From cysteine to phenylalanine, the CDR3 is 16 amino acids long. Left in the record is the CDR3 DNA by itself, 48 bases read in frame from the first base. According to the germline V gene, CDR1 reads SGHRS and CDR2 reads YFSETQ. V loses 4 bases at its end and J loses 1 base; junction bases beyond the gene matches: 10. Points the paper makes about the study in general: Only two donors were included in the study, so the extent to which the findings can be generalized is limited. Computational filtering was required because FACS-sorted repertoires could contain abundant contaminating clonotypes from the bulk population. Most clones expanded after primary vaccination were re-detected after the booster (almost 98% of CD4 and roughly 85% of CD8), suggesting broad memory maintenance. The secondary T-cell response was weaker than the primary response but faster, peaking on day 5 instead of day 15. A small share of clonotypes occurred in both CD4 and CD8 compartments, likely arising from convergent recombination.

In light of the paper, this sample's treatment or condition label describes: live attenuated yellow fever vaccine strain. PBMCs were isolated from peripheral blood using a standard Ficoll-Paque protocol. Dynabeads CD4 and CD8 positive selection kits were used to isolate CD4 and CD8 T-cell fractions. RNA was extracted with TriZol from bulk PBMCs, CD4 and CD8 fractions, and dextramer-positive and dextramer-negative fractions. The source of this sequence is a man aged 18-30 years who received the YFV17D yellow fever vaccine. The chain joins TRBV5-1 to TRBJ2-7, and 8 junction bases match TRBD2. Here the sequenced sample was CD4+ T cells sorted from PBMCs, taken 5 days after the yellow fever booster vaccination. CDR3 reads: CASSPAGGEGSYEQYF. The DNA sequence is TGCGCCAGCAGCCCGGCGGGGGGCGAGGGTTCCTACGAGCAGTACTTC.